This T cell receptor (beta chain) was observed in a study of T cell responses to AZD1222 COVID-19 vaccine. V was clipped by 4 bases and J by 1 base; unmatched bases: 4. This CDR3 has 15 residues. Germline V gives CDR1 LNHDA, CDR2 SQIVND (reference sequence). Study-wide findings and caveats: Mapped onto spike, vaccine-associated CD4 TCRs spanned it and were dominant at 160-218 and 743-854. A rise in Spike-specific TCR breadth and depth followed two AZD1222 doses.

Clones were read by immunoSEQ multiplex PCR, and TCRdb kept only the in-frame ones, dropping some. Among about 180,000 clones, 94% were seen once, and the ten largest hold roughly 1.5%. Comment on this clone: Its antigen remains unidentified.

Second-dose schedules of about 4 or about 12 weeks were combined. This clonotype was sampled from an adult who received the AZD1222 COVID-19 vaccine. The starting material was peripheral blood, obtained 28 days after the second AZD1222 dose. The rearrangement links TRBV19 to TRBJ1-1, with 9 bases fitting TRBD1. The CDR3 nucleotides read TGTGCCAGTAGTACCACGGGACAGGGGAACACTGAAGCTTTCTTT. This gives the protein CASSTTGQGNTEAFF.